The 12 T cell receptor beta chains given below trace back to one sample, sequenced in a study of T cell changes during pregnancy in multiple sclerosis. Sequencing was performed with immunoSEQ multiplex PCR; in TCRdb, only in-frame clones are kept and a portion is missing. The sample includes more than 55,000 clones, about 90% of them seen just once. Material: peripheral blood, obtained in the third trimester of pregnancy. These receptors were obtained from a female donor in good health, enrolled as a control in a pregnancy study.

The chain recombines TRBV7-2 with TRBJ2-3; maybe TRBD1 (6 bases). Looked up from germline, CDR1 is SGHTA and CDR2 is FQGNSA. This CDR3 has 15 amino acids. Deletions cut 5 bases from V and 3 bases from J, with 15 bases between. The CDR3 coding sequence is TGTGCCAGCAGCCCAACCCTCAGGGGTACAGATACGCAGTATTTT. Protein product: CASSPTLRGTDTQYF.

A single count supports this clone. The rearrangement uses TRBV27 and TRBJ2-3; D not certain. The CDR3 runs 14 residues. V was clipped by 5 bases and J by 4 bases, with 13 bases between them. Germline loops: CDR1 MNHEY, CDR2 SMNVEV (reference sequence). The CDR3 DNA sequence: TGTGCCAGCAGTGTTAGTTTTCCCGCAGATACGCAGTATTTT. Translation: CASSVSFPADTQYF.

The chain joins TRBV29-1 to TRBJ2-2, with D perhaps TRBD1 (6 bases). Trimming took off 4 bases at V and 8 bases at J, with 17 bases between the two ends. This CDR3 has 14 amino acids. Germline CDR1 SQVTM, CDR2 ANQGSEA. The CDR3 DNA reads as TGCAGCGTTGGGACAGAGGATTCCCGAGGGGAGCTGTTTTTT. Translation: CSVGTEDSRGELFF.

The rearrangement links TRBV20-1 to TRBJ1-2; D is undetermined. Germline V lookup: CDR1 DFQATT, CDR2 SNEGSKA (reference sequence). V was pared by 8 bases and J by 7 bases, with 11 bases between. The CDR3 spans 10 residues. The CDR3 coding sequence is TGCAGTATCCCCGCGGGTGGCTACACCTTC. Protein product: CSIPAGGYTF.

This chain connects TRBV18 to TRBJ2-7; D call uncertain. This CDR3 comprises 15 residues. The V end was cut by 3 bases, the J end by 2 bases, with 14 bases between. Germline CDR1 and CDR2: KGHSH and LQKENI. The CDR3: CASSPPVISTYEQYF. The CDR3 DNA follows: TGTGCCAGCTCACCGCCGGTCATTTCTACCTACGAGCAGTACTTC.

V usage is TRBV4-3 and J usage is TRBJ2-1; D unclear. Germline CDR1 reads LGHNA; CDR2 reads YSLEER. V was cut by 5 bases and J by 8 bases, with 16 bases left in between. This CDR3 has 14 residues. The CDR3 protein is CASSYTLGFHEQFF. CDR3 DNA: TGCGCCAGCAGCTATACCCTAGGTTTCCATGAGCAGTTCTTC.

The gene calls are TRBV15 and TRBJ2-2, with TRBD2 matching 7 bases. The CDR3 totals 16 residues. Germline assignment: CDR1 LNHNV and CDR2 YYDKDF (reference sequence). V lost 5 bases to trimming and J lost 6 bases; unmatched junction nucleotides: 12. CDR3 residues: CATSGRDSGRPGELFF. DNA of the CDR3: TGTGCCACCAGCGGGAGGGACTCCGGCCGACCCGGGGAGCTGTTTTTT.

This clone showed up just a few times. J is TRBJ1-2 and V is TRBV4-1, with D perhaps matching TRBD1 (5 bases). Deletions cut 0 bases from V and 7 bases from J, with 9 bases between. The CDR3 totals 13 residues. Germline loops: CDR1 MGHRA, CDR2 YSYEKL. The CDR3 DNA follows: TGCGCCAGCAGCCAAGATAGAACAGGTGGCTACACCTTC. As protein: CASSQDRTGGYTF.

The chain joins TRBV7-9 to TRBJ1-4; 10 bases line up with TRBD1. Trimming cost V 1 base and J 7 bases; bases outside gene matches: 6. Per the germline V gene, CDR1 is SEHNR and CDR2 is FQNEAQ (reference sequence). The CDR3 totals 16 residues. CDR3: CASSLGQGQGSEKLFF. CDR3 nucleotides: TGTGCCAGCAGCTTAGGTCAGGGACAGGGGTCTGAAAAACTGTTTTTT.

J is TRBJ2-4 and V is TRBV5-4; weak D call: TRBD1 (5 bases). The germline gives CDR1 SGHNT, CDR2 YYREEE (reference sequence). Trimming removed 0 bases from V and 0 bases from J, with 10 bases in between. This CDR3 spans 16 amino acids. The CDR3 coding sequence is TGTGCCAGCAGCTTGGACAGGAGCTTAGCCAAAAACATTCAGTACTTC. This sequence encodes CASSLDRSLAKNIQYF.

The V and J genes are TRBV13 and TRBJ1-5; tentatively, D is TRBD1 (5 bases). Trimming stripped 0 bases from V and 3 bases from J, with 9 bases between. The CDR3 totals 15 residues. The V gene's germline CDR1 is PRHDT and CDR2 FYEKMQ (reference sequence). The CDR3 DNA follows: TGTGCCAGCAGCTTAGGGGGGACTAACAATCAGCCCCAGCATTTT. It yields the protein CASSLGGTNNQPQHF.

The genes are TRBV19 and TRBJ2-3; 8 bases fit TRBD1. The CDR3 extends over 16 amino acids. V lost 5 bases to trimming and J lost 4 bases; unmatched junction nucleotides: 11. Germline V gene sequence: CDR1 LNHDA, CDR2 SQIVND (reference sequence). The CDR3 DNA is TGTGCCAGTAGTCGCCTTGTTGGACAGGGAGCAGATACGCAGTATTTT. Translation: CASSRLVGQGADTQYF.